This TCR beta chain was recovered during a study of Tregs in tolerant kidney transplant recipients (dated by TCRdb to about 2019). At the level of the whole study: TCRbeta sequencing was used in the study to identify donor-specific regulatory T cells before combined kidney and bone marrow transplantation, and the identified cells were then tracked after transplant. TCRbeta repertoire sequencing was used in a few healthy controls to compare several ways of expanding Tregs specific for an allogeneic donor.

Looking up the germline V gene yields CDR1 ENHRY and CDR2 SYGVKD. V is trimmed back by 4 bases and J by 4 bases, and the junction contains 4 bases that no gene match accounts for. The CDR3 contains 15 residues, cysteine and phenylalanine counted. The CDR3 DNA has 45 bases and is translated from base 1. In regard to this clone: This clone's antigen is unknown. No qualities accompany the bases; no much larger clone lies one base away.

Unstimulated Tregs (CD4+CD25+CD127-), CD4+ non-Tregs (CD4+CD25-), CD4 and CD8 cells were FACS-sorted from thawed PBMCs. Healthy control blood came either as purchased buffy coats or from healthy volunteers. Healthy control blood was separated into PBMCs by Ficoll density gradient and cryopreserved, and patient PBMCs were collected both before and after transplant. The study at large found these results: Expanding Tregs with activated donor B cells appeared to identify the most biologically relevant and donor-specific TCRbeta repertoire. Because only a small number of patients were included, the study had limitations, and the results will need to be validated in larger populations as well as under other immunosuppression protocols. Biological reproducibility was not directly addressed, though technical replication error appeared minimal.

For TCRbeta CDR3 sequencing, genomic DNA was extracted from sorted cells using the QIAGEN DNeasy Blood and Tissue Kit. High-throughput TCRbeta CDR3 sequencing, including PCR amplification with bias correction and internal controls, was performed commercially through immunoSEQ. In the paper's pipeline: Unique productive TCRbeta sequences were defined by CDR3 nucleotide sequence where primers matched, and otherwise by CDR3 amino acid sequence together with Vbeta and Jbeta genes. To correct sorting error, sequences shared between sorted populations at a frequency ratio of 2:1 or less were removed; the rest were assigned to the higher population. Donor-reactive sequences were defined as at least 5-fold expanded in CFSE-low cells versus unstimulated cells, with frequency of at least 0.01% in CFSE-low cells. Jensen-Shannon divergence, calculated on the top 100 TCRbeta sequences ranked by frequency, was used to quantify repertoire divergence. For any sample with multiple sequencing runs, sorting error was corrected in each run separately before the runs were pooled. In its TCRdb copy, this immuneACCESS table keeps in-frame sequences only and misses some clones. Where compared with another copy, unresolved V genes explain less than half of these, and the others have no known cause. The D gene and trimming were derived from the DNA, and the V and J assignments and clone size from that table. Here the sample has 110,000 or so clones; around nine tenths occur a single time. In total, the top ten clones hold more than 0.5% of the sample.

The TCR sequence derives from a human donor in good health. The material sequenced was CD4+ T cells from blood. This chain joins TRBV10-3 to TRBJ1-5; 10 bases in the middle match TRBD1. The bases read TGTGCCATCAGTGCTTCGGACAGGGGGAATCAGCCCCAGCATTTT. Its translation reads: CAISASDRGNQPQHF.